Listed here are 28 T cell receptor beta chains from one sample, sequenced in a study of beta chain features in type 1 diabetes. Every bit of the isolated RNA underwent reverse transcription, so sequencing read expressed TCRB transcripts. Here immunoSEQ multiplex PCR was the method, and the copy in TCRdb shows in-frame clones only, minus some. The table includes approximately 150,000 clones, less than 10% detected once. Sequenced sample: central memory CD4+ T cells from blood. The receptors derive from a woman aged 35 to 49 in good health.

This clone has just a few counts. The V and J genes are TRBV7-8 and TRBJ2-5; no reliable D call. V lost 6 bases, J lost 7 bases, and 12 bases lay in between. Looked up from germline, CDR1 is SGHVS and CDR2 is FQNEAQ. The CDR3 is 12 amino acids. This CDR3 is CASSLQDRTQYF. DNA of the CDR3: TGTGCCAGCAGTCTCCAGGATCGGACCCAGTACTTC.

This chain's CDR3 is CASRRRGQGLTYEQYF. The CDR3 DNA follows: TGTGCCAGTAGGAGACGGGGACAGGGACTTACCTACGAGCAGTACTTC. The chain combines TRBV19 with TRBJ2-7; 9 bases agree with TRBD1. Germline V gene sequence: CDR1 LNHDA, CDR2 SQIVND (reference sequence). The CDR3 has 16 residues. V was pared by 6 bases and J by 2 bases, with 11 bases of the junction left unmatched.

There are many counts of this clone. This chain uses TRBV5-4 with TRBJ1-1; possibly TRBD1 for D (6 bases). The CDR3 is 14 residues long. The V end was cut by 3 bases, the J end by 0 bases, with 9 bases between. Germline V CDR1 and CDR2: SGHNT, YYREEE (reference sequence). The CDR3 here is CASSSTGLNTEAFF. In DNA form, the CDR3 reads TGTGCCAGCAGCTCCACAGGGCTGAACACTGAAGCTTTCTTT.

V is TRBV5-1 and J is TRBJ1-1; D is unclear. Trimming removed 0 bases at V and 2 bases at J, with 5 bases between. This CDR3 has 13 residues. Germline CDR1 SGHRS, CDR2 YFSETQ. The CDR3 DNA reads TGCGCCAGCAGCTTGGTTCCAAACACTGAAGCTTTCTTT. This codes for CASSLVPNTEAFF.

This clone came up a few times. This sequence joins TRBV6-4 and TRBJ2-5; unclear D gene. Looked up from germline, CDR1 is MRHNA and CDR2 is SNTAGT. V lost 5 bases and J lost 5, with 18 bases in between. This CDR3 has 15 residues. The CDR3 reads CASSYTAMRGETQYF. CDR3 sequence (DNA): TGTGCCAGCAGTTACACAGCAATGCGTGGGGAGACCCAGTACTTC.

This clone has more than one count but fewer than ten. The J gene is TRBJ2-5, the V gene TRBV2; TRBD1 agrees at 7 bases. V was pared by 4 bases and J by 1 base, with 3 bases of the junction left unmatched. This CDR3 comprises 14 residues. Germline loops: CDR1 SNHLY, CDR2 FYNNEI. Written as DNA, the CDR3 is TGTGCCAGCAGTGGCACAGGGGCCCAAGAGACCCAGTACTTC. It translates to CASSGTGAQETQYF.

CDR3 nucleotide sequence: TGTGCCAGCAGCTTTGGGGGACAGCTATCCTTCACTGAAGCTTTCTTT. Translated: CASSFGGQLSFTEAFF. This chain joins TRBV7-2 and TRBJ1-1, with 7 bases matching TRBD1. The germline V gene encodes CDR1 SGHTA and CDR2 FQGNSA. The CDR3 is 16 amino acids. V shed 3 bases, J shed 4 bases, and the junction held 11 bases outside the gene matches. The whole variable domain, remainder taken from reference TRBV7-2 and TRBJ1-1, is GAGVSQSPSNKVTEKGKDVELRCDPISGHTALYWYRQSLGQGLEFLIYFQGNSAPDKSGLPSDRFSAERTGGSVSTLTIQRTQQEDSAVYLCASSFGGQLSFTEAFFGQGTRLTVV.

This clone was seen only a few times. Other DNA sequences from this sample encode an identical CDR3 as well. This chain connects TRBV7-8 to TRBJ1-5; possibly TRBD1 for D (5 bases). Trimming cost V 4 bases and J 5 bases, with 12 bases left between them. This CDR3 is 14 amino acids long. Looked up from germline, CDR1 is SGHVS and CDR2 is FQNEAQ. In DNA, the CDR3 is TGTGCCAGCAGCTACGGGACTGGAGATCAGCCCCAGCATTTT. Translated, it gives CASSYGTGDQPQHF.

In DNA, the CDR3 is TGTGCCAGCAGCGTAATAGCGGGGGGATACCAAGAGACCCAGTACTTC. Its translation is CASSVIAGGYQETQYF. This sequence joins TRBV7-6 and TRBJ2-5; 10 bases fit TRBD2. Looked up from germline, CDR1 is SGHVS and CDR2 is FNYEAQ. This CDR3 region has 16 residues. The V and J ends lost 5 bases and 0 bases, in that order; junction bases with no gene match: 6.

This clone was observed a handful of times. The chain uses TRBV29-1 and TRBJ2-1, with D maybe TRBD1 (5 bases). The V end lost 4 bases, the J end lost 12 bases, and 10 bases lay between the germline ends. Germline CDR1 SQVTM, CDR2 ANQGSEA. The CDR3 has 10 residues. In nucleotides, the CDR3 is TGCAGCGTTGTAGGGGTCGGGCAGTTCTTC. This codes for CSVVGVGQFF.

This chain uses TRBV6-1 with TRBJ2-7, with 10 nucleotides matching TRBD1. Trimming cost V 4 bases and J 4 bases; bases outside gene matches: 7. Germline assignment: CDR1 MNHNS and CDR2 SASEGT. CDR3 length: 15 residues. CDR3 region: CASSARQGASYEQYF. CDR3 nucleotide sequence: TGTGCCAGCAGTGCACGACAGGGGGCGAGTTACGAGCAGTACTTC.

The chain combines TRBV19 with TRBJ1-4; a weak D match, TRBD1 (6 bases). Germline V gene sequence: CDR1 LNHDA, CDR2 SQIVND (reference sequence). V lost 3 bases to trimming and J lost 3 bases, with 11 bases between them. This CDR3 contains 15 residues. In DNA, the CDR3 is TGTGCCAGTAGTATTGCCAGGGGTTCTAATGAAAAACTGTTTTTT. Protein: CASSIARGSNEKLFF. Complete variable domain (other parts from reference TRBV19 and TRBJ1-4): DGGITQSPKYLFRKEGQNVTLSCEQNLNHDAMYWYRQDPGQGLRLIYYSQIVNDFQKGDIAEGYSVSREKKESFPLTVTSAQKNPTAFYLCASSIARGSNEKLFFGSGTQLSVL.

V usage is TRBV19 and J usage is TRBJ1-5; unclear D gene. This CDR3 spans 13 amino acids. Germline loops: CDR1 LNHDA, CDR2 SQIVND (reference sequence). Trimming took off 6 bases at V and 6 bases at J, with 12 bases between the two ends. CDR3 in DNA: TGTGCCAGTAGCGTCCCTGGCACTCAGCCCCAGCATTTT. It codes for CASSVPGTQPQHF. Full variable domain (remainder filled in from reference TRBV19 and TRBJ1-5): DGGITQSPKYLFRKEGQNVTLSCEQNLNHDAMYWYRQDPGQGLRLIYYSQIVNDFQKGDIAEGYSVSREKKESFPLTVTSAQKNPTAFYLCASSVPGTQPQHFGDGTRLSIL.

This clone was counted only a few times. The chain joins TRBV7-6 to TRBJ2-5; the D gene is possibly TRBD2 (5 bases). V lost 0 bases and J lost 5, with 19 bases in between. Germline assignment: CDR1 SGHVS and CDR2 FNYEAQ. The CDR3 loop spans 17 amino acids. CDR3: CASSLARGRARTETQYF. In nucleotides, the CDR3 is TGTGCCAGCAGCTTAGCCCGGGGTAGGGCGCGAACCGAGACCCAGTACTTC.

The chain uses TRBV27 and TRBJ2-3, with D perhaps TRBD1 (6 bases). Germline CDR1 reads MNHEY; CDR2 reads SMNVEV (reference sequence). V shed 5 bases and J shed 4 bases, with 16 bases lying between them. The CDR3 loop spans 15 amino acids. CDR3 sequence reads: CASSLGGEGADTQYF. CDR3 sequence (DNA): TGTGCCAGCAGTCTAGGTGGTGAGGGGGCAGATACGCAGTATTTT.

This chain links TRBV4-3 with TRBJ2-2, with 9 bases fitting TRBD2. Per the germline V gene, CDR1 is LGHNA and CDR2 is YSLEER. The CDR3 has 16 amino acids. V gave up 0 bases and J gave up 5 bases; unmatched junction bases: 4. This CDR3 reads CASSQELAGVTGELFF. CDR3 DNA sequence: TGCGCCAGCAGCCAAGAATTAGCGGGGGTTACCGGGGAGCTGTTTTTT.

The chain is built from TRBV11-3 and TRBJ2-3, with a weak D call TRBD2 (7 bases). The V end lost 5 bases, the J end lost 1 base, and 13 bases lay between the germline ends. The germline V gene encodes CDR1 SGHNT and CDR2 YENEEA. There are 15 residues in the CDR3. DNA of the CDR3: TGTGCCAGCAGCCCCGGAGGGGGGGGCACAGATACGCAGTATTTT. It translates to CASSPGGGGTDTQYF.

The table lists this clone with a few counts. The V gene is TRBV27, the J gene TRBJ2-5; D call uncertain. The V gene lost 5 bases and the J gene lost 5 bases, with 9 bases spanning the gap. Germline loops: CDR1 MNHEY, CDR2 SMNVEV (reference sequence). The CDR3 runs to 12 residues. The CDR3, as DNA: TGTGCCAGCAGTCCAATCGAGGAGACCCAGTACTTC. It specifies CASSPIEETQYF.

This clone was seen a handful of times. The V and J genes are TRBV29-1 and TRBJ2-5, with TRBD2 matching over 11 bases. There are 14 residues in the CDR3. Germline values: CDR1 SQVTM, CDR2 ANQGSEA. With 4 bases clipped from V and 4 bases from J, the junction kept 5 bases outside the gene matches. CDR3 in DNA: TGCAGCGTTGGGGTAGCGGGGGGGGGAGAGACCCAGTACTTC. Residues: CSVGVAGGGETQYF.

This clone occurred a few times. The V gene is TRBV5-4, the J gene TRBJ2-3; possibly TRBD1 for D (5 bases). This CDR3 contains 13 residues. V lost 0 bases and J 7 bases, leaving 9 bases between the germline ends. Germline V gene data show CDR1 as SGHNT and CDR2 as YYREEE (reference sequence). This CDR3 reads CASSLDRQNTQYF. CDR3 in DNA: TGTGCCAGCAGCTTGGATAGACAGAATACGCAGTATTTT.

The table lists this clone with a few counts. In DNA form, the CDR3 reads TGTGCCAGCAGCTCCCGACAGGGGGGTCAGCCCCAGCATTTT. Amino acids: CASSSRQGGQPQHF. The V gene is TRBV9, the J gene TRBJ1-5, with 9 nucleotides matching TRBD1. Losses at the gene ends were 4 bases for V and 6 bases for J; bases not matched to a gene: 5. CDR1 is SGDLS, CDR2 YYNGEE, per germline. This CDR3 is built from 14 residues.

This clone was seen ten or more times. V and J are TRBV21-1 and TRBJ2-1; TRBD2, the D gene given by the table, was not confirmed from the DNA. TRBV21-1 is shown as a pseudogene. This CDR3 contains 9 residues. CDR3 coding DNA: TGTGCCACCAAGCATTATCAGTTCTTC. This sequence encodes CATKHYQFF.

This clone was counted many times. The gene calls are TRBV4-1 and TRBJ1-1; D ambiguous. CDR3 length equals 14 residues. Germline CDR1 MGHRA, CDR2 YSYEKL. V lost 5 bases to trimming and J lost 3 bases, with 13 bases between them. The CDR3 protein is CASSGVLLDTEAFF. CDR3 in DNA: TGCGCCAGCAGCGGAGTCTTGCTTGACACTGAAGCTTTCTTT.

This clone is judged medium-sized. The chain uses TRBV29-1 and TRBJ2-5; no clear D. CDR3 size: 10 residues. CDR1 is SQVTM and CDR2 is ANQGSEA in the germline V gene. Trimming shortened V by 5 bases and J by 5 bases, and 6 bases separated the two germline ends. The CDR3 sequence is CSVRSETQYF. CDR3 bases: TGCAGCGTTCGTTCCGAGACCCAGTACTTC. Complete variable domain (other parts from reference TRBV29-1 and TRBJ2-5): SAVISQKPSRDICQRGTSLTIQCQVDSQVTMMFWYRQQPGQSLTLIATANQGSEATYESGFVIDKFPISRPNLTFSTLTVSNMSPEDSSIYLCSVRSETQYFGPGTRLLVL.

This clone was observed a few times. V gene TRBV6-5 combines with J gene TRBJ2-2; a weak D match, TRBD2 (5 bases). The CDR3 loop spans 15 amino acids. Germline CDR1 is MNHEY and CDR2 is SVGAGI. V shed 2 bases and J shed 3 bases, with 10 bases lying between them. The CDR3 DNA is TGTGCCAGCAGTTACGAGGGATCCGACACCGGGGAGCTGTTTTTT. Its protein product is CASSYEGSDTGELFF.

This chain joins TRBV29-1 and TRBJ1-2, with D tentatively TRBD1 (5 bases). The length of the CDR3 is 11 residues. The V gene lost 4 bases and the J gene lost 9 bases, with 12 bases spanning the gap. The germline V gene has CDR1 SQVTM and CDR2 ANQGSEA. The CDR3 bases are TGCAGCGTTGGGGGGGATAGGAGCTACACCTTC. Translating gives CSVGGDRSYTF.

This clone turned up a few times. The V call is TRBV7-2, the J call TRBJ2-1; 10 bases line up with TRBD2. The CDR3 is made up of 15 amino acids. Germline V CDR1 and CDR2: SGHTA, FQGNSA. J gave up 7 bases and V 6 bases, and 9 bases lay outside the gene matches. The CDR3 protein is CASREPGLASNEQFF. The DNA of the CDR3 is TGTGCCAGCAGGGAGCCGGGACTAGCGAGTAATGAGCAGTTCTTC.

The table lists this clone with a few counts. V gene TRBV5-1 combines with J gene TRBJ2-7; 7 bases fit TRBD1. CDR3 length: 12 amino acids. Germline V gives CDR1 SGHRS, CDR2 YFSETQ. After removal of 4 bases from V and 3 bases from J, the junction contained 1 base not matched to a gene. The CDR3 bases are TGCGCCAGCAGCACAGGGGACTACGAGCAGTACTTC. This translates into CASSTGDYEQYF. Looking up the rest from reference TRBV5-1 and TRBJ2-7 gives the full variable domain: KAGVTQTPRYLIKTRGQQVTLSCSPISGHRSVSWYQQTPGQGLQFLFEYFSETQRNKGNFPGRFSGRQFSNSRSEMNVSTLELGDSALYLCASSTGDYEQYFGPGTRLTVT.